Listed below are T cell receptor beta chains from one sample, sequenced in a study of blood T cell repertoires in COVID-19. The protocol was immunoSEQ multiplex PCR, while the TCRdb copy is restricted to in-frame clones and leaves out a portion. This sample has some 140,000 clones, with under 80% found just once. The sample comprised peripheral blood. The receptors come from a man older than 75 with acute or convalescent COVID-19. The CDR3 runs from the conserved cysteine through the conserved F or W. D genes are given only for firm matches. The size entry is marked missing in some rows and otherwise reads once, few, many or a size class.

J: TRBJ2-7; V: TRBV2; size: NA; D: TRBD1; CDR3: CASSESGTGEEQYF; DNA: TGTGCCAGCAGTGAAAGTGGGACAGGGGAAGAGCAGTACTTC
J: TRBJ1-1; V: TRBV6-5; size: NA; D: NA; CDR3: CASRPTGGTEAFF; DNA: TGTGCCAGCAGGCCGACGGGGGGGACTGAAGCTTTCTTT
J: TRBJ2-7; V: TRBV7-2; size: NA; D: TRBD2; CDR3: CASSHSWAGGYYEQYF; DNA: TGTGCCAGCAGCCACTCCTGGGCGGGGGGTTACTACGAGCAGTACTTC
J: TRBJ1-4; V: TRBV5-1; size: NA; D: TRBD1; CDR3: CASSARTGGVEKLFF; DNA: TGCGCCAGCAGCGCGCGGACAGGGGGCGTTGAAAAACTGTTTTTT
J: TRBJ2-2; V: TRBV2; size: NA; D: TRBD2; CDR3: CASSASGGAFGELFF; DNA: TGTGCCAGCAGCGCTAGCGGGGGGGCTTTCGGGGAGCTGTTTTTT
J: TRBJ1-5; V: TRBV7-2; size: NA; D: NA; CDR3: CASSLLGRQPQHF; DNA: TGTGCCAGCAGCCTCCTGGGGCGTCAGCCCCAGCATTTT
J: TRBJ2-6; V: TRBV28; size: NA; D: NA; CDR3: CASSSGSGANVLTF; DNA: TGTGCCAGCAGCAGCGGGTCTGGGGCCAACGTCCTGACTTTC
J: TRBJ2-5; V: TRBV5-1; size: NA; D: TRBD1; CDR3: CASSSLGQGQETQYF; DNA: TGCGCCAGCAGCTCCCTCGGACAGGGGCAAGAGACCCAGTACTTC
J: TRBJ1-6; V: TRBV18; size: NA; D: NA; CDR3: CASSPGLRSSYNSPLHF; DNA: TGTGCCAGCTCACCAGGATTGAGGAGCTCCTATAATTCACCCCTCCACTTT
J: TRBJ1-1; V: TRBV5-6; size: NA; D: NA; CDR3: CASSRSPTVNTEAFF; DNA: TGTGCCAGCAGCCGATCCCCGACAGTGAACACTGAAGCTTTCTTT
J: TRBJ2-2; V: TRBV29-1; size: NA; D: TRBD1; CDR3: CSVHFTGAPRELFF; DNA: TGCAGCGTTCACTTTACAGGGGCCCCCCGGGAGCTGTTTTTT
J: TRBJ1-1; V: TRBV11-1; size: NA; D: TRBD1; CDR3: CASSRRTGQNTEAFF; DNA: TGTGCCAGCAGCCGGCGGACAGGGCAGAACACTGAAGCTTTCTTT
J: TRBJ2-3; V: TRBV6-5; size: NA; D: TRBD1; CDR3: CASRWTGPSTDTQYF; DNA: TGTGCCAGCAGATGGACAGGACCTAGCACAGATACGCAGTATTTT
J: TRBJ2-1; V: TRBV29-1; size: NA; D: TRBD1; CDR3: CSGMGQGINEQFF; DNA: TGCAGCGGGATGGGACAGGGCATTAATGAGCAGTTCTTC
J: TRBJ1-6; V: TRBV28; size: NA; D: TRBD1; CDR3: CASSLDRGQDSPLHF; DNA: TGTGCCAGCAGTCTAGACAGGGGGCAGGATTCACCCCTCCACTTT
J: TRBJ1-1; V: TRBV5-1; size: NA; D: NA; CDR3: CASSLGIQGLNTEAFF; DNA: TGCGCCAGCAGCTTAGGAATACAGGGACTGAACACTGAAGCTTTCTTT
J: TRBJ2-7; V: TRBV15; size: NA; D: NA; CDR3: CATSRGRGYNEQYF; DNA: TGTGCCACCAGCAGAGGCAGAGGTTATAACGAGCAGTACTTC
J: TRBJ1-3; V: TRBV6-5; size: NA; D: NA; CDR3: CATSWDIGYTIYF; DNA: TGTGCCACTTCATGGGACATTGGATACACCATATATTTT
J: TRBJ1-6; V: TRBV19; size: NA; D: NA; CDR3: CASSISRRPVTYNSPLHF; DNA: TGTGCCAGTAGTATAAGTCGGCGGCCAGTCACCTATAATTCACCCCTCCACTTT
J: TRBJ1-4; V: TRBV5-6; size: once; D: NA; CDR3: CASSITGTTNEKLFF; DNA: TGTGCCAGCAGCATTACGGGAACAACTAATGAAAAACTGTTTTTT
J: TRBJ2-7; V: TRBV11-2; size: NA; D: NA; CDR3: CASSLGGSYEQYF; DNA: TGTGCCAGCAGCTTAGGGGGCAGCTACGAGCAGTACTTC
J: TRBJ2-4; V: TRBV19; size: NA; D: TRBD1; CDR3: CASSRDSVLKNIQYF; DNA: TGTGCCAGTAGCCGGGACAGTGTACTTAAAAACATTCAGTACTTC
J: TRBJ2-1; V: TRBV5-1; size: NA; D: TRBD1; CDR3: CASSYKPQGANNNEQFF; DNA: TGCGCCAGCAGTTACAAGCCGCAGGGGGCGAATAACAATGAGCAGTTCTTC
J: TRBJ2-2; V: TRBV29-1; size: few; D: NA; CDR3: CSVRQTNTGELFF; DNA: TGCAGCGTTCGACAGACGAACACCGGGGAGCTGTTTTTT
J: TRBJ1-1; V: TRBV5-4; size: NA; D: TRBD1; CDR3: CASRRDRVVTEAFF; DNA: TGTGCCAGCAGAAGAGACAGGGTCGTCACTGAAGCTTTCTTT
J: TRBJ2-7; V: TRBV6-6; size: few; D: NA; CDR3: CASSSSGTIYEQYF; DNA: TGTGCCAGCAGTTCCTCGGGGACAATCTACGAGCAGTACTTC
J: TRBJ2-7; V: TRBV7-9; size: NA; D: NA; CDR3: CASSSPFPGAEQYF; DNA: TGTGCCAGCAGCTCCCCGTTTCCAGGGGCCGAGCAGTACTTC
J: TRBJ2-3; V: TRBV28; size: few; D: TRBD2; CDR3: CASSLVGLTSAYTDTQYF; DNA: TGTGCCAGCAGTTTAGTAGGGTTGACTAGCGCTTACACAGATACGCAGTATTTT
J: TRBJ2-2; V: TRBV5-4; size: once; D: TRBD1; CDR3: CASSYGTEFFGELFF; DNA: TGTGCCAGCAGCTACGGGACAGAATTTTTCGGGGAGCTGTTTTTT
J: TRBJ1-5; V: TRBV9; size: NA; D: TRBD1; CDR3: CASSPGTGGNQPQHF; DNA: TGTGCCAGCAGCCCCGGGACAGGGGGAAATCAGCCCCAGCATTTT
J: TRBJ2-7; V: TRBV4-3; size: few; D: NA; CDR3: CASSRGGGVRSSYEQYF; DNA: TGCGCCAGCAGCCGAGGAGGTGGGGTTAGGAGCTCCTACGAGCAGTACTTC
J: TRBJ2-5; V: TRBV10-3; size: medium-sized; D: NA; CDR3: CAISVATSSQETQYF; DNA: TGTGCCATCAGTGTGGCAACCTCAAGCCAAGAGACCCAGTACTTC
J: TRBJ1-2; V: TRBV28; size: NA; D: TRBD1; CDR3: CASSSGTGWRGYTF; DNA: TGTGCCAGCAGTTCCGGGACAGGGTGGCGTGGCTACACCTTC
J: TRBJ2-5; V: TRBV28; size: NA; D: TRBD2; CDR3: CASSLSSGGRETQYF; DNA: TGTGCCAGCAGTTTATCCAGCGGGGGTAGAGAGACCCAGTACTTC
J: TRBJ1-6; V: TRBV19; size: NA; D: NA; CDR3: CASSIIAGGSPLHF; DNA: TGTGCCAGTAGTATCATCGCGGGTGGTTCACCCCTCCACTTT
J: TRBJ2-1; V: TRBV2; size: NA; D: NA; CDR3: CASNLQGPSSYNEQFF; DNA: TGTGCCAGCAATCTACAGGGCCCGAGCTCCTACAATGAGCAGTTCTTC
J: TRBJ1-2; V: TRBV2; size: few; D: NA; CDR3: CASSETALSPGGYTF; DNA: TGTGCCAGCAGTGAAACGGCGCTCTCCCCGGGTGGCTACACCTTC
J: TRBJ2-2; V: TRBV5-4; size: NA; D: TRBD2; CDR3: CASSLELADSNTGELFF; DNA: TGTGCCAGCAGCTTGGAACTAGCGGATTCGAACACCGGGGAGCTGTTTTTT
J: TRBJ2-2; V: TRBV2; size: NA; D: TRBD2; CDR3: CASRRTSGGTGELFF; DNA: TGTGCCAGCAGGAGGACTAGCGGGGGGACCGGGGAGCTGTTTTTT
J: TRBJ2-6; V: TRBV5-4; size: many; D: NA; CDR3: CASSPPGVYTGANVLTF; DNA: TGTGCCAGCAGCCCACCCGGGGTATACACTGGGGCCAACGTCCTGACTTTC
J: TRBJ2-7; V: TRBV19; size: few; D: NA; CDR3: CASSIGGNSYEQYF; DNA: TGTGCCAGTAGTATAGGGGGCAACTCCTACGAGCAGTACTTC
J: TRBJ1-2; V: TRBV21-1; size: NA; D: NA; CDR3: CAVLSLTGTF; DNA: TGTGCCGTCCTATCCCTTACTGGCACCTTC
J: TRBJ2-1; V: TRBV5-4; size: NA; D: TRBD2; CDR3: CASSTSGGYNEQFF; DNA: TGTGCCAGCTCGACTAGCGGGGGTTACAATGAGCAGTTCTTC
J: TRBJ2-2; V: TRBV6-2/TRBV6-3; size: NA; D: NA; CDR3: CASSSGLGNRELFF; DNA: TGTGCCAGCAGTTCGGGACTTGGTAACAGGGAGCTGTTTTTT
J: TRBJ2-7; V: TRBV3-1/TRBV3-2; size: NA; D: TRBD1; CDR3: CASSPAAGGRYEQYF; DNA: TGTGCCAGCAGCCCCGCAGCAGGGGGAAGATACGAGCAGTACTTC
J: TRBJ1-1; V: TRBV7-8; size: NA; D: NA; CDR3: CASSLGPGEAFF; DNA: TGTGCCAGCAGCTTAGGTCCAGGGGAAGCTTTCTTT